The TCR beta chain under discussion was sequenced for a study of blood T cell repertoires in COVID-19. The trim removed 4 bases at V and 2 bases at J, leaving 2 bases unmatched. The length of the CDR3 is 14 residues. Germline CDR1 is MNHEY and CDR2 is SMNVEV (reference sequence). Profiling relied on immunoSEQ multiplex PCR, and the TCRdb table lists in-frame clones only, not all of them. The sample lists some 42,000 clones; around 91% were seen once. This sequence joins TRBV27 and TRBJ1-2; TRBD1 agrees at 9 bases. The source is a man aged 50 or older with active COVID-19. The sequencing input was peripheral blood. The chain's CDR3 is CASSSGTGNYGYTF. The CDR3 DNA is TGTGCCAGCAGTTCCGGGACAGGGAACTATGGCTACACCTTC.